The 26 T cell receptor beta chains given below trace back to one sample, sequenced in a study of T cells in tuberculosis. Assay: immunoSEQ multiplex PCR; the TCRdb copy retains only in-frame clones and omits some. The profile shows roughly 40,000 clones, around 95% of them singletons. The sample was PBMCs. Receptors originate from a donor between 5 and 29 years old with latent tuberculosis or without tuberculosis infection.

The chain couples TRBV30 to TRBJ2-5, with 8 bases fitting TRBD2. Losses at the gene ends were 0 bases for V and 4 bases for J; bases not matched to a gene: 7. CDR1 is GTSNPN and CDR2 is SVGIG in the germline V gene (reference sequence). The CDR3 length is 15 residues. This chain's CDR3 is CAWSVHGGASETQYF. In DNA, the CDR3 is TGTGCCTGGAGTGTGCACGGGGGGGCGTCAGAGACCCAGTACTTC.

This sequence joins TRBV5-5 and TRBJ1-2; D is ambiguous. CDR3 length equals 12 residues. V was clipped by 7 bases and J by 8 bases, with 15 bases between them. Germline values: CDR1 SGHKS, CDR2 YYEKEE (reference sequence). CDR3 bases: TGTGCCAGCGCTCCGGACCGGGGAGGCTACACCTTC. This codes for CASAPDRGGYTF.

The chain uses TRBV30 and TRBJ1-4; D possibly corresponds to TRBD1 (6 bases). CDR3 length equals 14 residues. Germline V CDR1 and CDR2: GTSNPN, SVGIG (reference sequence). Trimming took off 3 bases at V and 5 bases at J, with 13 bases between the two ends. CDR3 DNA sequence: TGTGCCTGGAGGCAGACAGGAGCAAATGAAAAACTGTTTTTT. It translates to CAWRQTGANEKLFF.

This chain connects TRBV28 to TRBJ2-7; D is undetermined. V was clipped by 3 bases and J by 3 bases, with 12 bases between them. The CDR3 totals 14 residues. CDR1 is MDHEN and CDR2 is SYDVKM in the germline V gene. This CDR3 reads CASSFPTVLYEQYF. The CDR3, as DNA: TGTGCCAGCAGTTTCCCAACAGTTCTCTACGAGCAGTACTTC.

As to this clone: Other DNA sequences in this sample translate to the same CDR3. The V call is TRBV30, the J call TRBJ1-1; 7 bases align to TRBD1. The CDR3 sequence is 13 residues long. The V gene's germline CDR1 is GTSNPN and CDR2 SVGIG (reference sequence). The trim removed 2 bases at V and 5 bases at J, leaving 5 bases unmatched. This CDR3 is CAWSRQGGTEAFF. CDR3 DNA sequence: TGTGCCTGGAGTCGACAGGGAGGAACTGAAGCTTTCTTT.

The chain couples TRBV6-5 to TRBJ1-5; a possible D gene is TRBD1 (6 bases). This CDR3 spans 14 amino acids. Deletions cut 6 bases from V and 7 bases from J, with 16 bases between. CDR1 and CDR2 from the germline V gene are MNHEY and SVGAGI. The CDR3 bases are TGTGCCAGCAGCGAGAGACAGGTCTCGCAGCCCCAGCATTTT. Translating gives CASSERQVSQPQHF.

The rearrangement joins TRBV9 to TRBJ2-1, with a tentative D call TRBD1 (5 bases). The CDR3 consists of 14 residues. Germline assignment: CDR1 SGDLS and CDR2 YYNGEE. V was trimmed by 5 bases and J by 8 bases, leaving 17 bases between them. The CDR3 DNA reads as TGTGCCAGCAGTGCCTCAGGACATGCCTATGAGCAGTTCTTC. Protein product: CASSASGHAYEQFF.

The chain couples TRBV10-3 to TRBJ2-3; 10 bases align to TRBD2. The germline CDR1 and CDR2 sequences are ENHRY and SYGVKD. CDR3 length equals 14 residues. V shed 6 bases, J shed 1 base, and the junction held 1 base outside the gene matches. CDR3 residues: CAIRTSGGTDTQYF. CDR3 DNA: TGTGCCATCAGAACTAGCGGGGGCACAGATACGCAGTATTTT.

This sequence joins TRBV7-9 and TRBJ1-2, with D unresolved. The CDR3 consists of 15 residues. V lost 2 bases and J 0 bases, leaving 10 bases between the germline ends. Looked up from germline, CDR1 is SEHNR and CDR2 is FQNEAQ (reference sequence). CDR3 sequence (DNA): TGTGCCAGCAGCTTAATACCAGGCGCTAACTATGGCTACACCTTC. Amino acids: CASSLIPGANYGYTF.

The chain carries TRBV29-1 and TRBJ2-7; D possibly corresponds to TRBD1 (6 bases). Germline V gene data show CDR1 as SQVTM and CDR2 as ANQGSEA. Trimming shortened V by 7 bases and J by 2 bases, and 15 bases separated the two germline ends. There are 13 residues in the CDR3. CDR3 protein: CSAAYRDPYEQYF. The DNA for the CDR3 is TGCAGCGCGGCTTACAGGGACCCCTACGAGCAGTACTTC.

This chain connects TRBV7-8 to TRBJ2-7; D perhaps matches TRBD1 (6 bases). Germline values: CDR1 SGHVS, CDR2 FQNEAQ. The CDR3 consists of 14 residues. Trimming took off 6 bases at V and 6 bases at J, with 18 bases between the two ends. This CDR3 reads CASRPPRGSGEQYF. For the CDR3, the DNA is TGTGCCAGCAGACCACCCAGGGGAAGTGGCGAGCAGTACTTC.

The chain combines TRBV6-4 with TRBJ2-1; TRBD2 agrees at 9 bases. V lost 0 bases, J lost 6 bases, and 3 bases stayed unmatched. CDR3 length: 15 residues. Germline CDR1 reads MRHNA; CDR2 reads SNTAGT. CDR3 loop: CASSDSGGGANEQFF. The CDR3 DNA sequence: TGTGCCAGCAGTGACTCTGGCGGGGGGGCCAATGAGCAGTTCTTC.

This clone is a singleton in its sample. The rearrangement uses TRBV29-1 and TRBJ1-2, with 10 positions matching TRBD1. CDR1 SQVTM and CDR2 ANQGSEA come from the germline V gene. V shed 6 bases and J 4 bases; nucleotides not matched to a gene: 5. CDR3 length equals 13 residues. CDR3 nucleotide sequence: TGCAGCGTCATCGACAGGGGGCCCTATGGCTACACCTTC. It translates to CSVIDRGPYGYTF. The variable domain in full, completed from reference TRBV29-1 and TRBJ1-2, reads SAVISQKPSRDICQRGTSLTIQCQVDSQVTMMFWYRQQPGQSLTLIATANQGSEATYESGFVIDKFPISRPNLTFSTLTVSNMSPEDSSIYLCSVIDRGPYGYTFGSGTRLTVV.

The chain employs TRBV10-2 and TRBJ2-1; D may be TRBD2 (6 bases). The CDR3 contains 14 residues. Germline lookup yields CDR1 WSHSY and CDR2 SAAADI. V was trimmed by 8 bases and J by 4 bases, leaving 15 bases between them. CDR3 protein: CASERGGEYNEQFF. The CDR3 DNA is TGCGCCAGCGAACGGGGAGGTGAATACAATGAGCAGTTCTTC.

The V gene is TRBV4-1, the J gene TRBJ1-5; D perhaps matches TRBD1 (6 bases). CDR3 length: 16 residues. The V end lost 5 bases, the J end lost 0 bases, and 14 bases lay between the germline ends. The germline CDR1 and CDR2 sequences are MGHRA and YSYEKL. CDR3 in amino acids: CASSGGRGNSNQPQHF. CDR3 sequence (DNA): TGCGCCAGCAGCGGTGGCAGGGGCAATAGCAATCAGCCCCAGCATTTT.

This chain links TRBV25-1 with TRBJ2-7, with 7 bases fitting TRBD1. The V gene's germline CDR1 is MGHDK and CDR2 SYGVNS. The V gene end was trimmed by 8 bases and the J gene end by 3 bases; junction bases not matched to a gene: 4. CDR3 length: 12 amino acids. Here the CDR3 DNA reads TGTGCCAGCTGGGACAGTATCTACGAGCAGTACTTC. As protein: CASWDSIYEQYF.

This clone appeared a single time. V is TRBV10-2 and J is TRBJ2-1; maybe TRBD2 (6 bases). This CDR3 is 15 amino acids long. Germline CDR1 reads WSHSY; CDR2 reads SAAADI. Trimming removed 1 base at V and 3 bases at J, with 10 bases between. The CDR3 nucleotides are TGCGCCAGCAGTGAGTTAGGCGGGGACTACAATGAGCAGTTCTTC. Encoded protein: CASSELGGDYNEQFF.

V is TRBV10-2 and J is TRBJ1-5; the D is unclear. The ends were cut back, 6 bases at V and 0 bases at J, with 6 bases in the middle. This CDR3 contains 13 residues. CDR1 is WSHSY, CDR2 SAAADI, per germline. This CDR3 is CASRGDSNQPQHF. The CDR3 DNA is TGCGCCAGCAGGGGCGATAGCAATCAGCCCCAGCATTTT.

The chain is built from TRBV28 and TRBJ2-7, with TRBD1 matching over 9 bases. The CDR3 runs to 14 residues. Losses at the gene ends were 7 bases for V and 6 bases for J; bases not matched to a gene: 10. The germline gives CDR1 MDHEN, CDR2 SYDVKM. This CDR3 is CASKPGQGVSEQYF. For the CDR3, the DNA is TGTGCCAGCAAACCGGGACAGGGTGTTAGCGAGCAGTACTTC.

V and J are TRBV7-9 and TRBJ2-7; a weak D match, TRBD1 (6 bases). The CDR3 is made up of 15 amino acids. Trimming shortened V by 4 bases and J by 2 bases, and 15 bases separated the two germline ends. CDR1 SEHNR and CDR2 FQNEAQ come from the germline V gene (reference sequence). CDR3 in DNA: TGTGCCAGCAGCTCATCCCGGGACATTGCCTACGAGCAGTACTTC. As protein: CASSSSRDIAYEQYF.

The chain uses TRBV6-5 and TRBJ1-1, with a tentative D call TRBD1 (5 bases). V lost 5 bases to trimming and J lost 1 base, with 8 bases between them. This CDR3 is built from 13 residues. In germline, CDR1 is MNHEY, CDR2 SVGAGI. In DNA, the CDR3 is TGTGCCAGCAGTCTGGACACGAACACTGAAGCTTTCTTT. Amino acids: CASSLDTNTEAFF.

V and J are TRBV18 and TRBJ2-1, with 7 bases lining up with TRBD1. Germline trimming cut 1 base from V and 10 bases from J; bases unmatched to any gene: 4. This CDR3 contains 13 residues. Per the germline V gene, CDR1 is KGHSH and CDR2 is LQKENI. Here the CDR3 reads CASSPQRQGEQFF. Written as DNA, the CDR3 is TGTGCCAGCTCACCACAGCGACAGGGAGAGCAGTTCTTC.

J is TRBJ1-4 and V is TRBV7-9, with a weak D call TRBD1 (5 bases). V was cut by 2 bases and J by 2 bases, with 6 bases left in between. The CDR3 totals 14 residues. Germline CDR1 and CDR2: SEHNR and FQNEAQ (reference sequence). The CDR3, as DNA: TGTGCCAGCAGCTTATCAGGGACTAATGAAAAACTGTTTTTT. Amino acids: CASSLSGTNEKLFF. The full variable domain, in which reference TRBV7-9 and TRBJ1-4 provide the parts outside the CDR3, is DTGVSQNPRHKITKRGQNVTFRCDPISEHNRLYWYRQTLGQGPEFLTYFQNEAQLEKSRLLSDRFSAERPKGSFSTLEIQRTEQGDSAMYLCASSLSGTNEKLFFGSGTQLSVL.

This clone was counted a few times. The chain links TRBV2 to TRBJ2-7; the match to TRBD2 covers 10 bases. There are 16 residues in the CDR3. V trimming: 3 bases; J trimming: 4 bases; junction bases outside the gene matches: 9. The germline CDR1 and CDR2 sequences are SNHLY and FYNNEI. The CDR3 sequence is CASSEWASGGPYEQYF. In DNA, the CDR3 is TGTGCCAGCAGTGAGTGGGCTAGCGGGGGCCCTTACGAGCAGTACTTC.

The chain combines TRBV11-3 with TRBJ1-1; possibly TRBD1 for D (6 bases). The length of the CDR3 is 13 residues. Germline CDR1 SGHNT, CDR2 YENEEA. Trimming took 8 bases from V and 1 from J, leaving 11 bases between them. The CDR3 protein is CASSQGQNTEAFF. The CDR3 nucleotides read TGTGCCAGCTCCCAGGGACAGAACACTGAAGCTTTCTTT.

The chain recombines TRBV6-1 with TRBJ2-7; D is ambiguous. Trimming cost V 4 bases and J 2 bases, with 6 bases left between them. Per germline, CDR1 MNHNS and CDR2 SASEGT. This CDR3 contains 12 residues. The CDR3 DNA reads TGTGCCAGCAGTGTGCGTCCCTACGAGCAGTACTTC. This codes for CASSVRPYEQYF.